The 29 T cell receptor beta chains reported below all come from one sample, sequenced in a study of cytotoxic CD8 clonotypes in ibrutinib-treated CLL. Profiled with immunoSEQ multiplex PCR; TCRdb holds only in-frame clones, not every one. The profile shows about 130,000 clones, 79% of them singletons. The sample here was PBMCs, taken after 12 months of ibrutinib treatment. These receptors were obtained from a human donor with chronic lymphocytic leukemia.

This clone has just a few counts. The CDR3 spells CATSRGVAYEQYF. The CDR3 region has the DNA TGTGCCACCAGCAGAGGGGTTGCTTACGAGCAGTACTTC. V is TRBV15 and J is TRBJ2-7; D ambiguous. V dropped 1 base and J dropped 4 bases, with 8 bases sitting between them. The CDR3 runs 13 residues. The germline gives CDR1 LNHNV, CDR2 YYDKDF (reference sequence).

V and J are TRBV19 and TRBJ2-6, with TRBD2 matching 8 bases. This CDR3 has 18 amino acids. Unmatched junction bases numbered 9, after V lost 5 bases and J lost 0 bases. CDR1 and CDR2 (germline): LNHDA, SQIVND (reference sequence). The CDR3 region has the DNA TGTGCCAGTAGTCGGACTAGCCTCCTCGCCTCTGGGGCCAACGTCCTGACTTTC. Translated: CASSRTSLLASGANVLTF.

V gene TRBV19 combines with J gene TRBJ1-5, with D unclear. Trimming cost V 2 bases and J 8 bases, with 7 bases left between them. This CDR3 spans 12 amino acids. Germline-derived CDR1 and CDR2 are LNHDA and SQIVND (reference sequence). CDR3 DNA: TGTGCCAGTAGTATATGGGGTGAGCCCCAGCATTTT. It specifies CASSIWGEPQHF.

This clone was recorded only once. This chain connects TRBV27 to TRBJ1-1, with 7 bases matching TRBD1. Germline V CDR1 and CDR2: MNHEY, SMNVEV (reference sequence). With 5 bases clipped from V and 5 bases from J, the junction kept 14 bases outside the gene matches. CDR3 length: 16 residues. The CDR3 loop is CASSGYRGPTGTEAFF. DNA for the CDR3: TGTGCCAGCAGTGGGTACAGGGGTCCGACGGGGACTGAAGCTTTCTTT.

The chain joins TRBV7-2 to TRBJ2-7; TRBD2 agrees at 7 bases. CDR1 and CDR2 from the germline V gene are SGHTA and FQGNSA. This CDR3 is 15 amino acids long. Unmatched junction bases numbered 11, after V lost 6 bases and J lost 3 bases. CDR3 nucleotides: TGTGCCAGCAGTCTGTGGGAGGGCCTGAACTACGAGCAGTACTTC. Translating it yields CASSLWEGLNYEQYF. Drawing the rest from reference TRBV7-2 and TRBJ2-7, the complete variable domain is GAGVSQSPSNKVTEKGKDVELRCDPISGHTALYWYRQSLGQGLEFLIYFQGNSAPDKSGLPSDRFSAERTGGSVSTLTIQRTQQEDSAVYLCASSLWEGLNYEQYFGPGTRLTVT.

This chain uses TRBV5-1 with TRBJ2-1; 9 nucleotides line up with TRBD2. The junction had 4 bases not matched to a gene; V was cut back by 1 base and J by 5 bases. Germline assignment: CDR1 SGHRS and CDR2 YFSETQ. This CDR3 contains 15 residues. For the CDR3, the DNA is TGCGCCAGCAGCTTGTTAGCGGGAGTCAACAATGAGCAGTTCTTC. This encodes CASSLLAGVNNEQFF. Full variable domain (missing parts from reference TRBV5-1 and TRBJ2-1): KAGVTQTPRYLIKTRGQQVTLSCSPISGHRSVSWYQQTPGQGLQFLFEYFSETQRNKGNFPGRFSGRQFSNSRSEMNVSTLELGDSALYLCASSLLAGVNNEQFFGPGTRLTVL.

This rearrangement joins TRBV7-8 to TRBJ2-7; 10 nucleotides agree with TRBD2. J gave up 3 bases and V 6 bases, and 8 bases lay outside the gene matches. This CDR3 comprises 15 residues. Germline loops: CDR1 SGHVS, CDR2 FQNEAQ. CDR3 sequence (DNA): TGTGCCAGCAGACGCCGGACTAGCGGCGGCTACGAGCAGTACTTC. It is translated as CASRRRTSGGYEQYF.

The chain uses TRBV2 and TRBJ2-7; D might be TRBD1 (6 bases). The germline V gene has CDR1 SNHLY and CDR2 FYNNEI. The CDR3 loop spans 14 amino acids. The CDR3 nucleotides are TGTGGGAGCAGTGTTAACAGGGCCCCCTACGAGCAGTACTTC. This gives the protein CGSSVNRAPYEQYF.

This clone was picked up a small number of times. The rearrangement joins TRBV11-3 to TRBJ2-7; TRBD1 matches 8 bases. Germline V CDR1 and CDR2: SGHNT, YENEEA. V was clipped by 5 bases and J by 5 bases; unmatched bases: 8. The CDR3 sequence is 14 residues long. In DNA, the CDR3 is TGTGCCAGCAGCAAACGACAGGGGACCCACGAGCAGTACTTC. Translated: CASSKRQGTHEQYF.

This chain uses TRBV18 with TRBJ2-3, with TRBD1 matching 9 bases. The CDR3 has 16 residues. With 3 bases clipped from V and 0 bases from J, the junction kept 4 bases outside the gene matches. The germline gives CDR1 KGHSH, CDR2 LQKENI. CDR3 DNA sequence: TGTGCCAGCTCACCTTTGACAGGGGGTAGCACAGATACGCAGTATTTT. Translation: CASSPLTGGSTDTQYF.

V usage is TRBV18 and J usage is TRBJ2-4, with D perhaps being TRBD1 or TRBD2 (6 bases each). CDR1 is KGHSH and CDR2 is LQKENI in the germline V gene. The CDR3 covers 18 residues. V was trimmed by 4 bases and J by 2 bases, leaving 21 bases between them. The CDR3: CASSLNQVGGATKNIQYF. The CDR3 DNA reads TGTGCCAGCTCACTCAATCAGGTGGGGGGCGCAACCAAAAACATTCAGTACTTC.

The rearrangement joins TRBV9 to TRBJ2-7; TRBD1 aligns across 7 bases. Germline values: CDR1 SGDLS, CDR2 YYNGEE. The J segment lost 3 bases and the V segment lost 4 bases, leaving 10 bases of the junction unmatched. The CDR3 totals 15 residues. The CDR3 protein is CASSQVKGGVYEQYF. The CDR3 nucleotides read TGTGCCAGCAGCCAAGTAAAAGGGGGCGTCTACGAGCAGTACTTC.

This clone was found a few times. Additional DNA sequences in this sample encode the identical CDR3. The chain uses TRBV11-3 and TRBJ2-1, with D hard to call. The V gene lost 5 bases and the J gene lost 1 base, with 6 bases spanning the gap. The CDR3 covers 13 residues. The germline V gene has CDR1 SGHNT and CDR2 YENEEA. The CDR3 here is CASSPPSYNEQFF. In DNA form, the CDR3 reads TGTGCCAGCAGCCCTCCGTCCTACAATGAGCAGTTCTTC.

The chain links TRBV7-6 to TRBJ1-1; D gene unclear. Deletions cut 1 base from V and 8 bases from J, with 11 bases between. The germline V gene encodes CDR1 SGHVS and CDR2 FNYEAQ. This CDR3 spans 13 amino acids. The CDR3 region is CASSLGLGGEAFF. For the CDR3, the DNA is TGTGCCAGCAGCTTAGGGTTGGGAGGGGAAGCTTTCTTT.

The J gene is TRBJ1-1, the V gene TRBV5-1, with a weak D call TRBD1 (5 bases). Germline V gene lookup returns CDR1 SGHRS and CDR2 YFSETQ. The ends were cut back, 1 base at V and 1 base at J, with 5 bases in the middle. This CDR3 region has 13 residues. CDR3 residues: CASSLTGNTEAFF. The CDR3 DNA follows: TGCGCCAGCAGCTTGACAGGGAACACTGAAGCTTTCTTT.

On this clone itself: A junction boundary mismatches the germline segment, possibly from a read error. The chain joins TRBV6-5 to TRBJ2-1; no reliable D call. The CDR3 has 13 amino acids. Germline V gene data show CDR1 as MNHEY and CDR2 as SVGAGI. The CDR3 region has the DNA TGTGCCAGCACCAGCACCTCCTACAATGAGCGGTTCTTC. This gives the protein CASTSTSYNERFF.

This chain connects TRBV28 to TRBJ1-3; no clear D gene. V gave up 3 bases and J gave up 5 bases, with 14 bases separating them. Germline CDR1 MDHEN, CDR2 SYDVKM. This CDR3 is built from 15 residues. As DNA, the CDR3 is TGTGCCAGCAGTTTCGGACTTGGACGTAGAAACACCATATATTTT. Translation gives CASSFGLGRRNTIYF.

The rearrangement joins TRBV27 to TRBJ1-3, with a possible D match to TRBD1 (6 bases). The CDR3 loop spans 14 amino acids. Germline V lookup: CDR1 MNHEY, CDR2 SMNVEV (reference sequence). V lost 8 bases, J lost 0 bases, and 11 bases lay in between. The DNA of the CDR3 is TGTGCCAGCGCTCAGGGGAGCTCTGGAAACACCATATATTTT. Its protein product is CASAQGSSGNTIYF.

DNA of the CDR3: TGTGCCAGCAGTGAATCCCCAGGGGGGATCTCCTACAATGAGCAGTTCTTC. It is translated as CASSESPGGISYNEQFF. The rearrangement joins TRBV6-1 to TRBJ2-1; possibly TRBD1 for D (7 bases). Trimming took off 2 bases at V and 0 bases at J, with 14 bases between the two ends. Germline loops: CDR1 MNHNS, CDR2 SASEGT. The CDR3 has 17 residues.

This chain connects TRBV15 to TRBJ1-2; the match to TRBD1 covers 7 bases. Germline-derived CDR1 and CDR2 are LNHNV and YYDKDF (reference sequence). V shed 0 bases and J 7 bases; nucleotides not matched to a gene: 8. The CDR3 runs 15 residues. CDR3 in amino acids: CATSRDGRGLAGYTF. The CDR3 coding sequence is TGTGCCACCAGCAGAGATGGGAGGGGGCTGGCTGGCTACACCTTC.

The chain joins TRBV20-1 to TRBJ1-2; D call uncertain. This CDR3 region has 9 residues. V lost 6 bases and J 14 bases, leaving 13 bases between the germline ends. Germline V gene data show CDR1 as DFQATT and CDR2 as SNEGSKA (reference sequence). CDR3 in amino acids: CSADRLFTF. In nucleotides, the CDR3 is TGCAGTGCGGACCGTCTATTTACCTTC.

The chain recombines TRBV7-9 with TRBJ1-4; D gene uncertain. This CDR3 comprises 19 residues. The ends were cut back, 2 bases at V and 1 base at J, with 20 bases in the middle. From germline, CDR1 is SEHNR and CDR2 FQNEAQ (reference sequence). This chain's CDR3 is CASSLPLFETRGTNEKLFF. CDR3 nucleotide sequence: TGTGCCAGCAGCTTACCCCTTTTTGAGACAAGAGGAACTAATGAAAAACTGTTTTTT.

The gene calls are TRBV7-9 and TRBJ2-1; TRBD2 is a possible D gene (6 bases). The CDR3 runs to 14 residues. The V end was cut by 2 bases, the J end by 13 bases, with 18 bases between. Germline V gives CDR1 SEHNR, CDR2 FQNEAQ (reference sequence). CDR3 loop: CASSLLSWGDLQFF. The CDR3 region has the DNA TGTGCCAGCAGCTTATTATCATGGGGGGATCTTCAGTTCTTC.

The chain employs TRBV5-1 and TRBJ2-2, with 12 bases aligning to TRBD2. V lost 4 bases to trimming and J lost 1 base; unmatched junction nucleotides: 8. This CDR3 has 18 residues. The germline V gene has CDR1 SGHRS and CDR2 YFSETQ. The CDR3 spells CASSLRLAGVGNTGELFF. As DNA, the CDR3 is TGCGCCAGCAGCCTAAGACTAGCGGGAGTGGGGAACACCGGGGAGCTGTTTTTT.

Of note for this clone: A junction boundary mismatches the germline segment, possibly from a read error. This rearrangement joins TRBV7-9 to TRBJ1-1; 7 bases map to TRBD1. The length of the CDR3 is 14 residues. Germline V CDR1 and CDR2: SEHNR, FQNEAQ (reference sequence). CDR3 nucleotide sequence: TGTGCCAGCAGCGCGGACAGGTTGAATACTGAAGCTTTCTTT. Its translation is CASSADRLNTEAFF.

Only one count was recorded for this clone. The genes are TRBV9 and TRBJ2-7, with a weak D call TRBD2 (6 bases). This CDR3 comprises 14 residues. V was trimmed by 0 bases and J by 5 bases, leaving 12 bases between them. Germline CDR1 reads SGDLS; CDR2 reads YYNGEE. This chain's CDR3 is CASSVDGSINEQYF. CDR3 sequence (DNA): TGTGCCAGCAGCGTAGACGGGAGCATCAACGAGCAGTACTTC.

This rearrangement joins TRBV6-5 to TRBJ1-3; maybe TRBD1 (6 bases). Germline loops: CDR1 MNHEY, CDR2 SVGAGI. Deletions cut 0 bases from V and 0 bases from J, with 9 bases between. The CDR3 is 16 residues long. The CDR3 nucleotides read TGTGCCAGCAGTTACTCGGGGGGCCTCTCTGGAAACACCATATATTTT. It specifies CASSYSGGLSGNTIYF.

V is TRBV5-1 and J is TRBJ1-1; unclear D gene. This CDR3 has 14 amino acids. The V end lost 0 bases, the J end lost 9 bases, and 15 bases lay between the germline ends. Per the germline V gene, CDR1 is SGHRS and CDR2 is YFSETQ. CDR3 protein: CASSLGSRTEKAFF. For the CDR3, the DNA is TGCGCCAGCAGCTTGGGGTCCCGGACGGAAAAAGCTTTCTTT. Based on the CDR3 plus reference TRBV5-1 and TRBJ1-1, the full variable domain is KAGVTQTPRYLIKTRGQQVTLSCSPISGHRSVSWYQQTPGQGLQFLFEYFSETQRNKGNFPGRFSGRQFSNSRSEMNVSTLELGDSALYLCASSLGSRTEKAFFGQGTRLTVV.

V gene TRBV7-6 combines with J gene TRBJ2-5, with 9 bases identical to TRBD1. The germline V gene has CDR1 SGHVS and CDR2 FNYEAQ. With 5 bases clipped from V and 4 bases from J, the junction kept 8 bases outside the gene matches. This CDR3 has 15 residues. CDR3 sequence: CASSDGTGIGETQYF. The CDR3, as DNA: TGTGCCAGCAGCGACGGGACAGGGATTGGAGAGACCCAGTACTTC.